Listed here is a single T cell receptor (beta chain). Its specificity is not known. TCRdb re-analysed the 5' RACE reads in MiXCR, keeping a single row per CDR3 protein. The sample holds about 210,000 distinct CDR3 sequences; roughly 27% are singletons and the top ten take about an eighth. The data were taken from a study of T-cell memory formation after mild COVID-19. About the research overall: TCR clusters showed largely donor specificity.

Study conclusions and caveats: From day 15 to 85, contracting clones were balanced between CD4 and CD8, whereas later expanders leaned toward CD4+. There was no confirmation that second-wave clones peaking on day 37 were SARS-CoV-2 specific.

J gave up 0 bases and V 5 bases, and 10 bases lay outside the gene matches. CDR3 length: 18 residues. Germline values: CDR1 SGHVS, CDR2 FNYEAQ. Material: PBMCs or a T cell subset sorted from them (not recorded which). This sequence joins TRBV7-6 and TRBJ2-3, with TRBD2 identical over 11 bases. The sequence was obtained from an adult woman who had mild COVID-19 (a few samples of this study predate the infection). Cell type and time point are not known. This chain's CDR3 is CASSTVGTSGYSTDTQYF. CDR3 coding DNA: TGTGCCAGCAGCACCGTCGGGACTAGCGGTTATAGCACAGATACGCAGTATTTT.